The 26 T cell receptor beta chains below all came from one sample that was sequenced in a study of shared clonotypes between healthy human individuals. Sequencing was performed with immunoSEQ multiplex PCR; in TCRdb, only in-frame clones are kept and a portion is missing. The repertoire has over 700,000 clones, approximately 77% of them found once; the top ten carry more than 1.5%. The sample taken for sequencing was memory CD4+ T cells sorted from blood. The subset denotes: CD45RA-negative fraction. All receptors derive from a woman aged 30 to 39 in good health.

This sequence joins TRBV5-1 and TRBJ1-1; TRBD1 is a possible D gene (5 bases). This CDR3 region has 13 residues. V was clipped by 4 bases and J by 6 bases, with 13 bases between them. Germline V gene data show CDR1 as SGHRS and CDR2 as YFSETQ. The CDR3 DNA reads TGCGCCAGCAGCGGAACACTGGGGGCTGAAGCTTTCTTT. This codes for CASSGTLGAEAFF.

This clone showed up just a few times. The rearrangement uses TRBV27 and TRBJ1-4; weak D call: TRBD1 (6 bases). Trimming took off 5 bases at V and 5 bases at J, with 12 bases between the two ends. The CDR3 loop spans 14 amino acids. Germline V lookup: CDR1 MNHEY, CDR2 SMNVEV (reference sequence). CDR3 residues: CASSPQGRNEKLFF. The CDR3 DNA is TGTGCCAGCAGTCCACAGGGTCGGAATGAAAAACTGTTTTTT.

The chain couples TRBV25-1 to TRBJ2-3, with D maybe TRBD2 (7 bases). The V end lost 2 bases, the J end lost 5 bases, and 14 bases lay between the germline ends. Germline V gene sequence: CDR1 MGHDK, CDR2 SYGVNS. This CDR3 has 15 residues. CDR3 nucleotide sequence: TGTGCCAGCAGTGAACTCGGGGGGCAAGGAGATACGCAGTATTTT. It specifies CASSELGGQGDTQYF.

This chain connects TRBV19 to TRBJ2-3, with TRBD2 matching 9 bases. The junction had 5 bases not matched to a gene; V was cut back by 3 bases and J by 4 bases. The CDR3 loop spans 15 amino acids. In germline, CDR1 is LNHDA, CDR2 SQIVND (reference sequence). The CDR3 loop is CASSMLAGRADTQYF. The CDR3 nucleotides are TGTGCCAGTAGTATGCTAGCGGGAAGGGCAGATACGCAGTATTTT.

The rearrangement joins TRBV15 to TRBJ1-1; D is ambiguous. With 6 bases removed from V and 0 bases from J, the gap between germline ends came to 8 bases. This CDR3 has 13 amino acids. CDR1 and CDR2 from the germline V gene are LNHNV and YYDKDF (reference sequence). The CDR3 sequence is CATRGGLNTEAFF. Here the CDR3 DNA reads TGTGCCACCAGGGGAGGGCTGAACACTGAAGCTTTCTTT.

This chain links TRBV30 with TRBJ2-3, with 9 bases lining up with TRBD1. The CDR3 runs 16 residues. The V gene end was trimmed by 0 bases and the J gene end by 5 bases; junction bases not matched to a gene: 9. CDR1 and CDR2 from the germline V gene are GTSNPN and SVGIG (reference sequence). The CDR3: CAWSVGSTGGRDTQYF. CDR3 DNA sequence: TGTGCCTGGAGTGTGGGCTCAACAGGGGGCAGAGATACGCAGTATTTT.

This chain uses TRBV28 with TRBJ1-5; the D is unclear. In germline, CDR1 is MDHEN, CDR2 SYDVKM. V lost 2 bases and J 9 bases, leaving 17 bases between the germline ends. This CDR3 is 15 amino acids long. The DNA of the CDR3 is TGTGCCAGCAGTTTAGCCCGCCAAGGTGGGAGGCCCCAGCATTTT. Translated: CASSLARQGGRPQHF.

The chain links TRBV9 to TRBJ2-7; 9 positions agree with TRBD1. Germline values: CDR1 SGDLS, CDR2 YYNGEE. The CDR3 contains 14 residues. Trimming took 6 bases from V and 4 from J; bases not matched to a gene: 8. CDR3 in DNA: TGTGCCAGCACGATCGGGACAGGGAGTTACGAGCAGTACTTC. This translates into CASTIGTGSYEQYF.

The chain has TRBV28 and TRBJ2-1; 9 nucleotides match TRBD2. The CDR3 totals 15 residues. CDR1 is MDHEN and CDR2 is SYDVKM in the germline V gene. The V and J ends lost 11 bases and 8 bases, in that order; junction bases with no gene match: 16. Written as DNA, the CDR3 is TGTGCCCCCTGGCCCGAAGGCGGGAGGGGGGATGAGCAGTTCTTC. Protein: CAPWPEGGRGDEQFF.

The V gene is TRBV5-1, the J gene TRBJ2-3; no definite D call. The ends were cut back, 4 bases at V and 1 base at J, with 16 bases in the middle. Looked up from germline, CDR1 is SGHRS and CDR2 is YFSETQ. The CDR3 length is 16 residues. The CDR3 sequence is CASSPDPSPGTDTQYF. The CDR3 bases are TGCGCCAGCAGCCCGGACCCGAGCCCCGGCACAGATACGCAGTATTTT.

This chain joins TRBV6-6 and TRBJ1-1; 9 positions match TRBD1. Germline values: CDR1 MNHNY, CDR2 SVGAGI (reference sequence). V dropped 0 bases and J dropped 5; count of bases not matched to a gene: 4. The CDR3 consists of 15 residues. In nucleotides, the CDR3 is TGTGCCAGCAGTTACTCTCGGACAGGGGAAACTGAAGCTTTCTTT. It specifies CASSYSRTGETEAFF.

This clone was observed at least ten times. The identical CDR3 is also encoded by other nucleotide sequences in the sample. The chain has TRBV6-5 and TRBJ2-7; maybe TRBD2 (6 bases). Germline loops: CDR1 MNHEY, CDR2 SVGAGI. Trimming left V 6 bases short and J 0 bases short, with 12 bases between. CDR3 length: 14 residues. CDR3 nucleotide sequence: TGTGCCAGCAGACGGGACTTCAGCTCCTACGAGCAGTACTTC. It is translated as CASRRDFSSYEQYF.

A few counts support this clone. The chain recombines TRBV7-9 with TRBJ1-1; TRBD1 matches 9 bases. With 6 bases clipped from V and 5 bases from J, the junction kept 4 bases outside the gene matches. The CDR3 extends over 13 amino acids. CDR1 and CDR2 (germline): SEHNR, FQNEAQ (reference sequence). CDR3 amino acids: CASRQGAGTEAFF. The CDR3 DNA follows: TGTGCCAGCAGACAGGGGGCTGGGACTGAAGCTTTCTTT.

The chain joins TRBV4-2 to TRBJ1-2; 7 positions agree with TRBD1. The CDR3 length is 15 residues. V was pared by 0 bases and J by 7 bases, with 8 bases of the junction left unmatched. The germline gives CDR1 LGHNA, CDR2 YNFKEQ. The CDR3 DNA follows: TGTGCCAGCAGCCAAGAGAGGAAAACAGGGGCTGGCTACACCTTC. Its translation is CASSQERKTGAGYTF.

The V gene is TRBV29-1, the J gene TRBJ1-1; TRBD1 matches at 10 bases. The CDR3 is made up of 15 amino acids. Unmatched junction bases numbered 9, after V lost 7 bases and J lost 1 base. Germline V gene data show CDR1 as SQVTM and CDR2 as ANQGSEA. The CDR3 region has the DNA TGCAGCGCTAAGACAGGGGGCGGTCAGAACACTGAAGCTTTCTTT. Encoded protein: CSAKTGGGQNTEAFF. The full variable domain, rest sourced from reference TRBV29-1 and TRBJ1-1, is SAVISQKPSRDICQRGTSLTIQCQVDSQVTMMFWYRQQPGQSLTLIATANQGSEATYESGFVIDKFPISRPNLTFSTLTVSNMSPEDSSIYLCSAKTGGGQNTEAFFGQGTRLTVV.

The V call is TRBV4-1, the J call TRBJ2-3, with 12 nucleotides matching TRBD2. In germline, CDR1 is MGHRA, CDR2 YSYEKL. The CDR3 has 17 amino acids. The junction had 1 base not matched to a gene; V was cut back by 0 bases and J by 0 bases. CDR3 residues: CASSQDGTSGSTDTQYF. CDR3 nucleotide sequence: TGCGCCAGCAGCCAAGACGGGACTAGCGGGAGCACAGATACGCAGTATTTT.

CDR3 in amino acids: CASKGTRSNEQFF. CDR3 nucleotides: TGTGCCTCCAAAGGGACTAGAAGTAATGAGCAGTTCTTC. J is TRBJ2-1 and V is TRBV30; TRBD2 matches 8 bases. The V gene's germline CDR1 is GTSNPN and CDR2 SVGIG (reference sequence). The CDR3 covers 13 residues. J was trimmed by 7 bases and V by 7 bases; bases with no gene match: 9.

This sequence joins TRBV5-1 and TRBJ2-2, with 8 bases aligning to TRBD1. The CDR3 contains 16 residues. Germline V gives CDR1 SGHRS, CDR2 YFSETQ. Losses at the gene ends were 4 bases for V and 4 bases for J; bases not matched to a gene: 9. The CDR3 region is CASSRQGALGTGELFF. The CDR3 DNA follows: TGCGCCAGCAGCCGGCAGGGGGCCCTCGGCACCGGGGAGCTGTTTTTT.

This chain links TRBV11-3 with TRBJ2-1, with 10 nucleotides matching TRBD2. Germline assignment: CDR1 SGHNT and CDR2 YENEEA. The J segment lost 0 bases and the V segment lost 5 bases, leaving 4 bases of the junction unmatched. The CDR3 consists of 16 residues. In DNA form, the CDR3 reads TGTGCCAGCAGCCCGGTAGCGGGAGGCTCCTACAATGAGCAGTTCTTC. It codes for CASSPVAGGSYNEQFF.

The CDR3 is CASSDSPGGGFMQPQHF. In DNA form, the CDR3 reads TGTGCCAGCAGTGATTCCCCAGGGGGCGGTTTTATGCAGCCCCAGCATTTT. This sequence joins TRBV2 and TRBJ1-5; 8 bases align to TRBD1. This CDR3 spans 17 amino acids. The germline V gene encodes CDR1 SNHLY and CDR2 FYNNEI. The V and J ends lost 3 bases and 7 bases, in that order; junction bases with no gene match: 14.

This rearrangement joins TRBV27 to TRBJ2-1, with 7 bases lining up with TRBD2. Germline CDR1 MNHEY, CDR2 SMNVEV (reference sequence). The CDR3 loop spans 14 amino acids. V was clipped by 6 bases and J by 10 bases; unmatched bases: 12. This CDR3 reads CASSSLAGAGEQFF. The CDR3 DNA is TGTGCCAGCAGCTCCCTGGCGGGAGCTGGGGAGCAGTTCTTC.

The rearrangement joins TRBV11-2 to TRBJ2-5; the D gene could be TRBD1 or TRBD2 (5 bases each). Per germline, CDR1 SGHAT and CDR2 FQNNGV. The CDR3 extends over 16 amino acids. Trimming cost V 1 base and J 1 base, with 13 bases left between them. CDR3 protein: CASSLVSGQSQETQYF. CDR3 DNA: TGTGCCAGCAGCTTAGTATCGGGGCAGAGCCAAGAGACCCAGTACTTC. The full variable domain, with the rest looked up from reference TRBV11-2 and TRBJ2-5, is EAGVAQSPRYKIIEKRQSVAFWCNPISGHATLYWYQQILGQGPKLLIQFQNNGVVDDSQLPKDRFSAERLKGVDSTLKIQPAKLEDSAVYLCASSLVSGQSQETQYFGPGTRLLVL.

This clone was seen a few times. The gene calls are TRBV6-5 and TRBJ1-6; tentative D call: TRBD1 (5 bases). V dropped 6 bases and J dropped 9 bases, with 18 bases sitting between them. The CDR3 is 15 residues long. CDR1 MNHEY and CDR2 SVGAGI come from the germline V gene. CDR3 sequence reads: CASSRRGQRSSPLHF. In DNA form, the CDR3 reads TGTGCCAGCAGCCGCCGAGGACAAAGGAGTTCACCCCTCCACTTT.

The chain is built from TRBV6-5 and TRBJ2-7, with 8 bases matching TRBD2. V trimming: 0 bases; J trimming: 6 bases; junction bases outside the gene matches: 10. The CDR3 runs 16 residues. The germline gives CDR1 MNHEY, CDR2 SVGAGI. CDR3 in DNA: TGTGCCAGCAGTTACTCGTCCAGCGGGAGAGTAGGCGAGCAGTACTTC. It translates to CASSYSSSGRVGEQYF.

The chain uses TRBV5-4 and TRBJ2-1, with no clear D. The germline gives CDR1 SGHNT, CDR2 YYREEE (reference sequence). The CDR3 length is 12 residues. V was clipped by 1 base and J by 6 bases, with 5 bases between them. The CDR3 DNA follows: TGTGCCAGCAGCTTGCTCGTCAATGAGCAGTTCTTC. This codes for CASSLLVNEQFF.

The chain recombines TRBV2 with TRBJ2-3; unclear D gene. V gave up 7 bases and J gave up 5 bases, with 13 bases separating them. CDR3 length: 13 residues. Per germline, CDR1 SNHLY and CDR2 FYNNEI. CDR3 bases: TGTGCCAGCAATGTGGCCAACGTAGATACGCAGTATTTT. It is translated as CASNVANVDTQYF.